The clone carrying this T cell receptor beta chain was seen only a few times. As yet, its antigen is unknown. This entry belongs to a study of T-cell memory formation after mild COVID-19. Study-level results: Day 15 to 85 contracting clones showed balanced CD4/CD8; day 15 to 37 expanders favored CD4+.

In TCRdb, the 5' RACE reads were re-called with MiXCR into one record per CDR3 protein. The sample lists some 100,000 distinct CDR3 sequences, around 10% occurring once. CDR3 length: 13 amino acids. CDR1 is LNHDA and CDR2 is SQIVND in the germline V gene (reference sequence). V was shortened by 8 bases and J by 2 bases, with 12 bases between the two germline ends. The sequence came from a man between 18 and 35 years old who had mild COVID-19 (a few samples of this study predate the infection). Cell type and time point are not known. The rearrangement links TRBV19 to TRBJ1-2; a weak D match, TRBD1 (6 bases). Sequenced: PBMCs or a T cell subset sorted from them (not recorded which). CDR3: CASAWTENYGYTF. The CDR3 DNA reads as TGTGCCAGTGCCTGGACAGAGAACTATGGCTACACCTTC.